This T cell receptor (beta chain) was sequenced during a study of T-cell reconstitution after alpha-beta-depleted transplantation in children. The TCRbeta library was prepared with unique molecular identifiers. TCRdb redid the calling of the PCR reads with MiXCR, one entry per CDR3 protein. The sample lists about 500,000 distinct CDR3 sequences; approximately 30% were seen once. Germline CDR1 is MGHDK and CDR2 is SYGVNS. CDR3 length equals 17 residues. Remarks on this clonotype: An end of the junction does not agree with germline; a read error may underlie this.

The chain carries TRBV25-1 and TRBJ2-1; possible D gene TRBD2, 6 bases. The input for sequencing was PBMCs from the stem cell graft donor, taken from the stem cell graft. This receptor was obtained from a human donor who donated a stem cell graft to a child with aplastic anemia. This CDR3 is CASSGPRDFPSYSEQFF. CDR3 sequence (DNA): TGTGCCAGCAGTGGCCCCCGGGACTTTCCTTCCTACAGTGAGCAGTTCTTC.